This TCR beta chain was recovered during a study of blood T cell repertoires in COVID-19. Study in general: There were acute and convalescent COVID-19 samples, and they came from the United States, Italy and Spain. PBMCs, B-cell-depleted T cells, or T cells provided the cDNA or gDNA that made up the material.

Living in under 30 US areas, the participants were between roughly 18 and 89 years of age. The protocol was immunoSEQ multiplex PCR, while the TCRdb copy is restricted to in-frame clones and leaves out a portion. Of more than 150,000 clones in the sample, 60% to 80% are singletons; the top ten hold approximately 15%. The CDR3 extends over 18 amino acids. Trimming took off 0 bases at V and 3 bases at J, with 17 bases between the two ends. Per germline, CDR1 LGHDT and CDR2 YNNKEL (reference sequence). The source of this sequence is a man aged 55 to 70 who had been exposed to COVID-19. The J gene is TRBJ1-4, the V gene TRBV3-1 (or the pseudogene TRBV3-2), with no clear D. The material sequenced was PBMCs or T cells enriched from blood (not recorded which). CDR3 nucleotides: TGTGCCAGCAGCCAAGATCTTGGAGGGTTCGGGGCTAATGAAAAACTGTTTTTT. Translating gives CASSQDLGGFGANEKLFF.